This T cell receptor beta chain stems from a study of cytomegalovirus exposure and HLA in healthy donors. V was trimmed by 4 bases and J by 7 bases, leaving 13 bases between them. The CDR3 extends over 13 amino acids. CDR1 is LNHDA and CDR2 is SQIVND in the germline V gene (reference sequence). With 60 Vbeta and 13 Jbeta primers, the PCR was carried out. Per the study methods: Later, tens of millions of unique TCR beta chains were counted in an analysis, and 10 million to 12 million of them were shared. The data were produced by immunoSEQ multiplex PCR, yet TCRdb's version contains in-frame clones alone and is incomplete. The DNA gave D and trimming, while V, J and clone size come from that table. The repertoire holds about 190,000 clones, with 85% to 90% as singletons.

This TCR derives from a man under 40 in good health and CMV-seronegative. The V and J genes are TRBV19 and TRBJ1-2; D remains unclear. Sequenced material: PBMCs. CDR3 loop: CASSNAVTAGYTF. Written as DNA, the CDR3 is TGTGCCAGTAGTAACGCAGTCACAGCTGGCTACACCTTC.